This T cell receptor beta chain comes out of a study of cytomegalovirus exposure and HLA in healthy donors. Study-wide results and caveats: According to an earlier analysis, most TCR beta V segments yielded productive rearrangements about 90% or about 30% of the time. Cytomegalovirus status, reportedly, was diagnosed with high specificity and sensitivity by the classifier. Association of a missense DCLRE1C variant with TCR beta V- and J-gene trimming was reported in a later analysis.

This clone was counted only a few times. As yet, its antigen is unknown. The V end lost 3 bases, the J end lost 3 bases, and 12 bases lay between the germline ends. The CDR3 spans 14 residues. CDR1 SGHAT and CDR2 FQNNGV come from the germline V gene. Amplification used 60 Vbeta primers and 13 Jbeta primers. Clones were read by immunoSEQ multiplex PCR, and TCRdb kept only the in-frame ones, dropping some. The data hold roughly 100,000 clones, with about 15% observed a single time. The TCR sequence derives from a female donor in good health and CMV-seronegative. Sequencing was performed on PBMCs. The rearrangement links TRBV11-2 to TRBJ2-7, with D possibly being TRBD1 (6 bases). The CDR3 region is CASSFTRGNYEQYF. The DNA for the CDR3 is TGTGCCAGCAGCTTCACCAGGGGCAACTACGAGCAGTACTTC.